These T cell receptor beta chains were read from a single sample in a study of cytomegalovirus exposure and HLA in healthy donors. Using immunoSEQ multiplex PCR, the repertoire was profiled, and TCRdb retains in-frame clones only, with some absent. The sample holds 150,000 or so clones, more than 60% seen once. Sample: PBMCs. Receptors were obtained from a man between 40 and 49 years old in good health and CMV-seronegative. The CDR3 runs from the conserved cysteine through the conserved F or W. Each record gives: V gene, J gene, D gene, clone size, CDR3 protein, CDR3 DNA. D genes are given only for firm matches. Clone size is given for some rows only: seen once, a few or many times, or a class if the clone is expanded.

TRBV2	TRBJ2-7	NA	NA	CASRVGQSSSYEQYF	TGTGCCAGCAGGGTCGGACAGTCCAGCTCCTACGAGCAGTACTTC
TRBV5-1	TRBJ1-2	TRBD1	NA	CASSLEAGGPNGYTF	TGCGCCAGCAGCTTGGAGGCAGGGGGCCCTAATGGCTACACCTTC
TRBV27	TRBJ1-2	TRBD1	NA	CASSSNSGGNYGYTF	TGTGCCAGCAGTTCGAACTCAGGGGGGAACTATGGCTACACCTTC
TRBV6-5	TRBJ1-1	NA	once	CASNLRQSGTEAFF	TGTGCCAGCAACCTAAGACAATCCGGAACTGAAGCTTTCTTT
TRBV19	TRBJ1-5	NA	NA	CASSIDNGGLEPQHF	TGTGCCAGTAGTATAGATAATGGCGGCCTCGAGCCCCAGCATTTT
TRBV29-1	TRBJ1-2	TRBD1	NA	CSVRTGYGYTF	TGCAGCGTGAGGACAGGGTACGGCTACACCTTC
TRBV7-9	TRBJ2-7	TRBD1	NA	CASSSGGSGTGLSSYEQYF	TGTGCCAGCAGCTCTGGAGGGAGTGGGACAGGGCTTTCCTCCTACGAGCAGTACTTC
TRBV19	TRBJ1-1	NA	NA	CASSNGQRTEAFF	TGTGCCAGTAGTAATGGACAGAGAACTGAAGCTTTCTTT
TRBV6-1	TRBJ1-2	NA	once	CASSEGGTQNYGYTF	TGTGCCAGCAGTGAAGGAGGGACACAGAACTATGGCTACACCTTC
TRBV15	TRBJ2-5	NA	NA	CATSLMGAQETQYF	TGTGCCACCAGCCTAATGGGGGCCCAAGAGACCCAGTACTTC
TRBV7-9	TRBJ1-2	NA	NA	CASSLQDGGGDMWGYTF	TGTGCCAGCAGCTTACAGGACGGCGGGGGCGATATGTGGGGCTACACCTTC
TRBV29-1	TRBJ1-2	TRBD1	NA	CSVDDRAGGYTF	TGCAGCGTTGACGACAGGGCGGGGGGCTACACCTTC
TRBV11-2	TRBJ2-2	NA	NA	CASSYRDTRTGELFF	TGTGCCAGCAGCTACCGGGACACCCGCACCGGGGAGCTGTTTTTT
TRBV19	TRBJ2-1	TRBD1	NA	CASKNRDRDHEQFF	TGTGCCAGTAAAAACCGGGACAGGGACCATGAGCAGTTCTTC
TRBV27	TRBJ2-7	NA	NA	CASSSSRGRDYEQYF	TGTGCCAGCAGTTCGTCCCGGGGGAGAGACTACGAGCAGTACTTC
TRBV28	TRBJ1-4	NA	NA	CASSPIRGRLNEKLFF	TGTGCCAGCAGTCCAATCAGGGGCCGCCTTAATGAAAAACTGTTTTTT
TRBV7-2	TRBJ2-1	NA	NA	CASSLGPYNEQFF	TGTGCCAGCAGCTTGGGGCCCTACAATGAGCAGTTCTTC
TRBV2	TRBJ2-1	TRBD1	NA	CASSATGGRDNEQFF	TGTGCCAGCAGTGCAACAGGGGGTCGGGACAATGAGCAGTTCTTC